The 5 T cell receptor beta chains reported below all come from one sample, sequenced in a study of blood T cell repertoires in COVID-19. Assay: immunoSEQ multiplex PCR; the TCRdb copy retains only in-frame clones and omits some. The data show fewer than 200,000 clones, 80% to 90% seen once. Sequencing used PBMCs or T cells enriched from blood (not recorded which). The receptors were gathered from a woman aged 18 to 35 who had recovered from COVID-19.

The chain is built from TRBV19 and TRBJ1-5; D gene uncertain. Trimming pared 5 bases from V and 3 bases from J, leaving 5 bases between. The CDR3 totals 12 residues. The germline gives CDR1 LNHDA, CDR2 SQIVND (reference sequence). CDR3 sequence reads: CASSSVNQPQHF. For the CDR3, the DNA is TGTGCCAGTAGTTCCGTCAATCAGCCCCAGCATTTT. Based on the CDR3 plus reference TRBV19 and TRBJ1-5, the full variable domain is DGGITQSPKYLFRKEGQNVTLSCEQNLNHDAMYWYRQDPGQGLRLIYYSQIVNDFQKGDIAEGYSVSREKKESFPLTVTSAQKNPTAFYLCASSSVNQPQHFGDGTRLSIL.

The chain is built from TRBV7-2 and TRBJ1-1; 11 bases match TRBD1. The CDR3 loop spans 14 amino acids. J gave up 4 bases and V 3 bases, and 1 base lay outside the gene matches. Germline V gene sequence: CDR1 SGHTA, CDR2 FQGNSA. CDR3 DNA sequence: TGTGCCAGCAGCTTTGGGACAGGGGGCACTGAAGCTTTCTTT. This encodes CASSFGTGGTEAFF. The full variable domain, its missing parts supplied by reference TRBV7-2 and TRBJ1-1, is GAGVSQSPSNKVTEKGKDVELRCDPISGHTALYWYRQSLGQGLEFLIYFQGNSAPDKSGLPSDRFSAERTGGSVSTLTIQRTQQEDSAVYLCASSFGTGGTEAFFGQGTRLTVV.

V gene TRBV28 combines with J gene TRBJ2-3, with D possibly matching TRBD2 (6 bases). Germline V gives CDR1 MDHEN, CDR2 SYDVKM. V dropped 3 bases and J dropped 2 bases, with 12 bases sitting between them. The CDR3 length is 15 residues. Written as DNA, the CDR3 is TGTGCCAGCAGTTTCCCTGGCGGGACCACAGATACGCAGTATTTT. This encodes CASSFPGGTTDTQYF.

This clone came up once. This chain uses TRBV28 with TRBJ1-5, with 9 positions matching TRBD1. There are 14 residues in the CDR3. CDR1 is MDHEN and CDR2 is SYDVKM in the germline V gene. V lost 5 bases to trimming and J lost 6 bases; unmatched junction nucleotides: 5. The CDR3 nucleotides read TGTGCCAGCAGTACCAGACAGGGGGGTCAGCCCCAGCATTTT. Its translation is CASSTRQGGQPQHF.

This chain links TRBV11-2 with TRBJ2-3, with D hard to call. The length of the CDR3 is 13 residues. V gave up 1 base and J gave up 2 bases, with 4 bases separating them. Looked up from germline, CDR1 is SGHAT and CDR2 is FQNNGV. The CDR3 is CASSLAYTDTQYF. In DNA, the CDR3 is TGTGCCAGCAGCTTAGCCTACACAGATACGCAGTATTTT.